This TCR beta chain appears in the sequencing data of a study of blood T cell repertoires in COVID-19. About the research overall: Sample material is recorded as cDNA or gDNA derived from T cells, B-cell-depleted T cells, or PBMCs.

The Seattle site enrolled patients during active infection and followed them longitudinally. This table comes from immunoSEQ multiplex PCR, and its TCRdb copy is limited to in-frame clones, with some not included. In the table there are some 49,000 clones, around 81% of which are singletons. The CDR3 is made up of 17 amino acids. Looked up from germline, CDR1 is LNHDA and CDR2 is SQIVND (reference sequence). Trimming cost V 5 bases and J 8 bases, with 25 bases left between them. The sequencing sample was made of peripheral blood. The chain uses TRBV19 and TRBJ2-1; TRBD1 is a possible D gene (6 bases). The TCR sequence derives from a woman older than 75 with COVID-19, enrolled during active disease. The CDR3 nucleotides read TGTGCCAGTAGTCAGTCGGGGATCAGGGGCTTGTTTCATGAGCAGTTCTTC. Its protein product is CASSQSGIRGLFHEQFF.